A selection of T cell receptor beta chains follows, all from one sample in a study of shared clonotypes between healthy human individuals. TCRdb keeps only in-frame clones here, not all; method: immunoSEQ multiplex PCR. The repertoire holds 650,000 to 800,000 clones, with around 92% as singletons. The sample taken for sequencing was naive CD8+ T cells sorted from blood. These TCRs come from a man aged 25 to 45 in good health. Both conserved end residues are part of each CDR3. D genes are given only for firm matches. Part of the rows lack a size; the others show once, few, many or a class for expanded clones.

D	V	size	J	DNA	CDR3
NA	TRBV7-1	once	TRBJ2-7	TGTGCCAGCAGCTCCGACTGGGCCTACGAGCAGTACTTC	CASSSDWAYEQYF
TRBD2	TRBV5-8	NA	TRBJ2-7	TGTGCCAGCAGCTCAGGGACTAGCGGGAGGGGCGAGCAGTACTTC	CASSSGTSGRGEQYF
NA	TRBV6-4	NA	TRBJ2-3	TGTGCCAGCAGTGACTGGCAGGCAAACCCTAGCACAGATACGCAGTATTTT	CASSDWQANPSTDTQYF
TRBD2	TRBV27	NA	TRBJ2-1	TGTGCCAGCAGTTCGGGACTAGCAGATTACAATGAGCAGTTCTTC	CASSSGLADYNEQFF
NA	TRBV4-3	NA	TRBJ2-1	TGCGCCAGCAGCCAAGACAGGGGGGTATACAATGAGCAGTTCTTC	CASSQDRGVYNEQFF
TRBD1	TRBV14	NA	TRBJ2-1	TGTGCCAGCAGCCCTCTCCCCAGGGGGCTCTACAATGAGCAGTTCTTC	CASSPLPRGLYNEQFF
TRBD2	TRBV14	NA	TRBJ2-1	TGTGCCAGCAGACCGAGCGGGAGGGCTTTCGATGAGCAGTTCTTC	CASRPSGRAFDEQFF
NA	TRBV5-1	NA	TRBJ1-1	TGCGCCAGCAGCTCCGAAGATCCACTGTATGAAGCTTTCTTT	CASSSEDPLYEAFF
TRBD2	TRBV7-8	NA	TRBJ2-1	TGTGCCAGCAGCGCCTTAGGGGGGACTAGCTACAATGAGCAGTTCTTC	CASSALGGTSYNEQFF
NA	TRBV13	NA	TRBJ1-1	TGTGCCAGCAGCCCCAATCGTCGACAGGAGAACACTGAAGCTTTCTTT	CASSPNRRQENTEAFF
TRBD2	TRBV27	NA	TRBJ2-1	TGTGCCAGCAGTCCCGGGGTAGCGGGAGGCGGGAATGAGCAGTTCTTC	CASSPGVAGGGNEQFF
NA	TRBV29-1	once	TRBJ2-4	TGCAGCGTTGAAGATGGATGGAAGTACTTC	CSVEDGWKYF
NA	TRBV7-9	many	TRBJ2-1	TGTGCCAGCAGCTTAGGCGGGCAGTTCTTC	CASSLGGQFF
TRBD2	TRBV4-1	once	TRBJ2-1	TGCGCCAGCAGCCAATTAGGTGCGGGAGGAGGGAATGAGCAGTTCTTC	CASSQLGAGGGNEQFF
NA	TRBV30	NA	TRBJ2-6	TGTGCCTGGAGTTTCAAGGATACAGTTGGGGCCAACGTCCTGACTTTC	CAWSFKDTVGANVLTF
NA	TRBV29-1	NA	TRBJ2-7	TGCAGCGTCTTCCTAAGGGACGTCTACGAGCAGTACTTC	CSVFLRDVYEQYF
TRBD2	TRBV5-5	NA	TRBJ2-7	TGTGCCAGCAGCTTGGTTCTAGCGGTGGACGAGCAGTACTTC	CASSLVLAVDEQYF
TRBD2	TRBV10-2	NA	TRBJ2-7	TGCGCCAGCAGTGTAGGACTAGCGGGGGACTACGAGCAGTACTTC	CASSVGLAGDYEQYF
TRBD2	TRBV5-4	NA	TRBJ2-7	TGTGCCAGCAGCCTGCAGGTTAGCGGGAGGGTTGAGCAGTACTTC	CASSLQVSGRVEQYF
TRBD2	TRBV4-1	NA	TRBJ2-1	TGCGCCAGCAGCCAAAAGTCTAGCGGGGGCTACCATGAGCAGTTCTTC	CASSQKSSGGYHEQFF
TRBD1	TRBV30	NA	TRBJ2-7	TGTGCCTGGTCACAGGGGGCGGGCTACGAGCAGTACTTC	CAWSQGAGYEQYF
NA	TRBV28	NA	TRBJ2-1	TGTGCCAGCAGTTTAGGGGTTCTTAGGAATGAGCAGTTCTTC	CASSLGVLRNEQFF
NA	TRBV13	NA	TRBJ2-5	TGTGCCAGCAGCAGCAACAGAGGGGAGACCCAGTACTTC	CASSSNRGETQYF
NA	TRBV5-1	NA	TRBJ1-1	TGCGCCAGCAGTCCTGTAGCCGTGATGAACACTGAAGCTTTCTTT	CASSPVAVMNTEAFF
TRBD2	TRBV28	NA	TRBJ2-1	TGTGCCAGCAGTTTGGTTCCAGCGGGAGGGCCTGGGGAGCAGTTCTTC	CASSLVPAGGPGEQFF
TRBD1	TRBV28	NA	TRBJ1-5	TGTGCCACCTCGGGACAGGGGTTCAATCAGCCCCAGCATTTT	CATSGQGFNQPQHF
NA	TRBV5-4	once	TRBJ1-4	TGTGCCAGCAGCTTGCAGGGTTCTAATGAAAAACTGTTTTTT	CASSLQGSNEKLFF
NA	TRBV7-9	NA	TRBJ2-7	TGTGCCAGCAGCTTAGAGGCAGGATCATCCTACGAGCAGTACTTC	CASSLEAGSSYEQYF